This T cell receptor (beta chain) was documented in a study of cytomegalovirus exposure and HLA in healthy donors. In its sample, this clone was seen a few times. What it binds is not known. Use of 60 Vbeta and 13 Jbeta primers characterized the PCR. The protocol was immunoSEQ multiplex PCR, while the TCRdb copy is restricted to in-frame clones and leaves out a portion. The sample holds roughly 150,000 clones, over 70% seen once. Findings and caveats of the study: Later analysis identified a missense DCLRE1C variant that was linked to TCR beta V- and J-gene trimming. It was shown in a later analysis that HLA-associated TCR beta chains were more clonally expanded than other, equally common chains. Across all donors, roughly uniform sequencing depth was an assumption of the presence/absence analyses.

Though probably carrying unrecorded immune exposures, donors were nominally healthy at sampling. Germline V lookup: CDR1 ENHRY, CDR2 SYGVKD. J gave up 4 bases and V 6 bases, and 8 bases lay outside the gene matches. The CDR3 length is 17 residues. Material: PBMCs. The sequence derives from a male donor in good health and CMV-seronegative. The chain has TRBV10-3 and TRBJ1-6; TRBD1 matches 11 bases. CDR3 sequence reads: CAIRPGQGAIYNSPLHF. DNA of the CDR3: TGTGCCATCAGACCTGGACAGGGGGCGATTTATAATTCACCCCTCCACTTT.